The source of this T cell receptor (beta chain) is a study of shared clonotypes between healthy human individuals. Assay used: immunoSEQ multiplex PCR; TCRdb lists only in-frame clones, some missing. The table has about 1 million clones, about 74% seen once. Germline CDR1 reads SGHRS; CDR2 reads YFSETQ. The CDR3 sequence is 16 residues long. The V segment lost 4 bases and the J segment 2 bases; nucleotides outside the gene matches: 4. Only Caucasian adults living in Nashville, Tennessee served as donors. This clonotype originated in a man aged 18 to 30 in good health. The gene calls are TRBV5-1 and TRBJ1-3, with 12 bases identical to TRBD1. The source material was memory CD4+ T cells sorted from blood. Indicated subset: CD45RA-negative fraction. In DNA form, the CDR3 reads TGCGCCAGCAGCACCGGGACAGGGGGCACTGGAAACACCATATATTTT. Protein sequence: CASSTGTGGTGNTIYF.